The T cell receptor beta chain described here comes from a study of beta chain features in type 1 diabetes listed by TCRdb under 2018. Background for the entire study: Patients and healthy donors did not differ in mean age, gender distribution, total cell number or subset yield. Across all samples, roughly 110,000,000 sorted cells were examined, and cell number per subset correlated strongly with RNA yield. In the study, recently diagnosed type 1 diabetes patients and matched healthy donors were compared on the TCRB repertoires of their sorted circulating CD4+ T cell subsets. Regulatory and stem cell-like memory subsets were obtained from only 8 patients and about 8 healthy donors, while naive and central memory subsets were obtained from all 30 or so donors.

Concerning this clone itself: Its cognate antigen has yet to be identified. Base qualities are not at hand, and no much larger clone is one base apart.

What the study reported, not specific to this receptor: Sequencing cDNA rather than genomic DNA could over-represent highly expressing activated cells, although activation and CD3 levels did not differ between groups. Because small numbers of individuals were included in the HLA sub-analyses, any influence of HLA type on TCRB rearrangement was left unresolved. A moderate but significant shortening of TCRB CDR3 length was observed in type 1 diabetes patients in all four CD4+ subsets. PCR might favor shorter templates, but patient and control samples were amplified and corrected together, so any skew would affect both groups equally. At VDJ recombination sites, type 1 diabetes patients had fewer insertions and more deleted nucleotides, which implies abnormalities in thymic rearrangement. Naive, central memory and regulatory TCRB repertoires appeared to be more similar among patients than among healthy donors.

Reading from cysteine to phenylalanine, the CDR3 counts 15 amino acids. Only the CDR3 DNA stays, 45 bases, in frame from base 1. The CDR1 and CDR2 encoded by the germline V gene (reference sequence) are SEHNR and FQNEAQ. V has 5 bases trimmed and J has 5 bases trimmed; junction bases matching no gene number 7. The entire amount of isolated RNA was reverse transcribed using the High Capacity cDNA Reverse Transcription Kit, so the sequenced TCRB transcripts were expressed ones. Deep immunoSEQ sequencing was performed on naive, central memory and regulatory T cell samples, with an average of roughly 3.6 million total reads per sample. Sorted cells were lysed in RLT buffer, and RNA was extracted using DNase-treated RNeasy Micro or Mini kits according to cell number. Each cell subset was processed separately to prevent cross-contamination, with patient and healthy donor samples processed together. The immunoSEQ multiplex PCR was used to amplify TCRB sequences from cDNA, generating 87-bp fragments that spanned the CDR3 region. Amplicons were sequenced on the Illumina HiSeq platform. As for the original processing: PCR bias was computationally corrected using synthetic template baselines, reads within Hamming distance 2 were collapsed, and singletons that could not be merged were discarded. Reads were aligned to IMGT to assign V, D and J genes, CDR3 length, and insertions or deletions at six rearrangement sites. Within each subset, clonotype counts were normalized to the number of sorted cells before true diversity and Gini coefficients were calculated with the tcR R package. The overlap coefficient, calculated on TCRB nucleotide sequences, was used to measure repertoire sharing. As a proxy for the pre-selection repertoire, out-of-frame TCRB sequences from naive cells were analyzed. The table was pulled from immuneACCESS by TCRdb, which kept in-frame rearrangements only. Such tables lose some clones; where checked, under half of the loss comes from unresolved V genes, and the rest has no known cause. That table furnishes V, J and clone size, whereas the DNA furnished D and trimming. This sample holds 250,000 to 350,000 clones; approximately 11% were observed only once. Around 0.015% of the sample belongs to the ten largest clones.

From each donor, a single peripheral blood sample of roughly 0.11 L on average was drawn into heparinised tubes. A BD FACSAria II and a panel including CD45RO, CCR7, CD25, CD127, CD95 and CD27 were used to sort naive, central memory, regulatory and stem cell-like memory CD4+ T cells. Every sorted population had a purity above 95%. Right away, PBMCs were isolated by Lymphoprep density gradient centrifugation and were stained directly, with no culture step. So that batch effects would be minimized, each experiment stained and sorted samples in pairs, pairing one healthy donor with one patient. Sequenced sample: naive CD4+ T cells from blood. The sample's cell subset or site label, in plain terms: true naive CD4+ T cells. This chain is built from TRBV7-9 and TRBJ2-7, with 12 central nucleotides matching TRBD1. The clonotype originates from a woman aged 25 to 39 in good health. The DNA is as follows: TGTGCCAGCAGCCGCCCGGGACAGGGGGCAAACGAGCAGTACTTC. Translation gives CASSRPGQGANEQYF.